This TCR beta chain was obtained from a study of T-cell reconstitution after alpha-beta-depleted transplantation in children. Overall study results and limits: Newly made T cells mostly supplied T-cell counts and diversity one year after transplant. Surviving recipient T cells and thymic progenitors produced the high day-60 TCRbeta diversity seen in some patients. There were reportedly several hundred expanded graft clones from which alpha-beta T cells came about two months after transplant.

Details on this clonotype: Its antigen remains unknown.

Unique molecular identifiers were incorporated into the prepared TCRbeta library. TCRdb redid the calling of the PCR reads with MiXCR, one entry per CDR3 protein. The top ten clones hold approximately 5% of a sample with 750,000 to 950,000 distinct CDR3 sequences, approximately 15% of them seen once. The CDR3 totals 13 residues. CDR1 SQVTM and CDR2 ANQGSEA come from the germline V gene. The V end lost 4 bases, the J end lost 6 bases, and 16 bases lay between the germline ends. The V gene is TRBV29-1, the J gene TRBJ2-7; TRBD2 might be the D (6 bases). Sequenced here: PBMCs, mostly from graft donor cells, sampled 360 days after TCRalphabeta/CD19-depleted stem cell transplant. This receptor was obtained from a male patient under 18 who had a stem cell transplant for acute lymphoblastic leukemia, so the T cells may come from the graft donor. The CDR3 region is CSVGNWEAGEQYF. CDR3 bases: TGCAGCGTTGGAAACTGGGAGGCGGGCGAGCAGTACTTC.